The present entry profiles one T cell receptor (beta chain) with its context. This CDR3 has 14 residues. Data came from immunoSEQ multiplex PCR; TCRdb stores just in-frame clones and leaves some out. This table holds 310,000 or so clones, 87% found once. The data stem from a study of blood T cell repertoires in COVID-19. Sequencing was done on a sample of PBMCs or T cells enriched from blood (not recorded which). This TCR was recovered from a woman between 18 and 29 years old who had recovered from COVID-19. The chain recombines TRBV7-5 with TRBJ1-2; the D call in the table, TRBD1, was not verified against the DNA. TRBV7-5 is listed as a pseudogene. The CDR3: CARSPDRRFLFYTF. The CDR3 DNA reads TGTGCCAGAAGCCCGGACAGGCGCTTTTTGTTCTACACCTTC.